A single sample is the source of the 7 T cell receptor beta chains below, sequenced in a study of shared clonotypes between healthy human individuals. Some clones are missing from TCRdb's copy, which holds only in-frame ones; the method was immunoSEQ multiplex PCR. Of about 2.4 million clones listed, under 95% are singletons. The specimen sequenced was naive CD4+ T cells from PBMCs. As to subset: CD45RA+ positively selected. The receptors originated from a man between 18 and 35 years old in good health. Some clones in this sample may be carry-over from other donors' samples.

The chain couples TRBV2 to TRBJ2-4; D is possibly TRBD2 (6 bases). V lost 0 bases and J lost 0, with 15 bases in between. The CDR3 has 18 residues. CDR1 and CDR2 from the germline V gene are SNHLY and FYNNEI. Here the CDR3 DNA reads TGTGCCAGCAGTGAAGCATGGGTTGAGCGGGTAGCCAAAAACATTCAGTACTTC. It yields the protein CASSEAWVERVAKNIQYF.

The chain joins TRBV6-5 to TRBJ2-2; weak D call: TRBD1 (6 bases). Germline CDR1 reads MNHEY; CDR2 reads SVGAGI. The CDR3 runs to 13 residues. The germline V and J ends were trimmed by 7 bases and 7 bases, with 13 bases remaining between them. CDR3 bases: TGTGCCAGCACAAACAGGGTAGTCGGGGAGCTGTTTTTT. This translates into CASTNRVVGELFF.

J is TRBJ1-1 and V is TRBV12-5; 10 bases line up with TRBD1. The germline gives CDR1 LGHNT, CDR2 FRNRAP. V shed 5 bases and J 4 bases; nucleotides not matched to a gene: 4. The CDR3 is made up of 14 amino acids. The CDR3 is CASGKRQGATEAFF. For the CDR3, the DNA is TGTGCTAGTGGTAAACGACAGGGGGCCACTGAAGCTTTCTTT.

The chain is built from TRBV20-1 and TRBJ1-4; no reliable D call. Trimming took off 5 bases at V and 5 bases at J, with 6 bases between the two ends. The V gene's germline CDR1 is DFQATT and CDR2 SNEGSKA (reference sequence). This CDR3 has 11 residues. CDR3 sequence: CSAPENEKLFF. The CDR3 bases are TGCAGTGCTCCAGAGAATGAAAAACTGTTTTTT.

The chain links TRBV4-3 to TRBJ2-3; no clear D gene. The CDR3 has 13 amino acids. Trimming stripped 0 bases from V and 5 bases from J, with 6 bases between. Germline CDR1 LGHNA, CDR2 YSLEER. CDR3 DNA sequence: TGCGCCAGCAGCCAAGATCTCCAAGATACGCAGTATTTT. It encodes CASSQDLQDTQYF.

This CDR3 is CASSQGPIAGRDKNIQYF. The CDR3 DNA reads as TGCGCCAGCAGCCAGGGTCCTATAGCGGGGCGAGACAAAAACATTCAGTACTTC. The gene calls are TRBV4-1 and TRBJ2-4, with 8 bases aligning to TRBD2. CDR1 MGHRA and CDR2 YSYEKL come from the germline V gene. This CDR3 has 18 amino acids. With 3 bases clipped from V and 3 bases from J, the junction kept 13 bases outside the gene matches.

This sequence joins TRBV28 and TRBJ1-2, with TRBD1 as a possible D gene (5 bases). CDR1 is MDHEN and CDR2 is SYDVKM in the germline V gene. This CDR3 is built from 15 residues. Trimming pared 6 bases from V and 5 bases from J, leaving 19 bases between. CDR3 region: CASRSPGGGVYGYTF. CDR3 DNA sequence: TGTGCCAGCAGATCTCCGGGCGGGGGAGTATATGGCTACACCTTC.